The 30 T cell receptor beta chains below come from one sample, sequenced in a study of beta chain features in type 1 diabetes. The sequenced template was cDNA made from the entire isolated RNA. The repertoire was sequenced with immunoSEQ multiplex PCR; TCRdb's copy has only in-frame clones and lacks some. The sample has over 200,000 clones, approximately 10% seen once; the top ten hold more than 0.015%. What these receptors recognize is not known. Study-wide results and caveats: Type 1 diabetes patients had moderately but significantly shorter TCRB CDR3s in all four CD4+ subsets.

Specimen: naive CD4+ T cells from blood. These receptors came from a man between 25 and 39 years old with type 1 diabetes.

This clone has a handful of counts. The chain recombines TRBV30 with TRBJ1-1, with 7 bases aligning to TRBD1. Losses at the gene ends were 3 bases for V and 1 base for J; bases not matched to a gene: 2. In germline, CDR1 is GTSNPN, CDR2 SVGIG (reference sequence). This CDR3 has 13 amino acids. CDR3 sequence: CAWRTGTNTEAFF. The DNA of the CDR3 is TGTGCCTGGAGGACAGGGACGAACACTGAAGCTTTCTTT. The full variable domain, with the rest looked up from reference TRBV30 and TRBJ1-1, is SQTIHQWPATLVQPVGSPLSLECTVEGTSNPNLYWYRQAAGRGLQLLFYSVGIGQISSEVPQNLSASRPQDRQFILSSKKLLLSDSGFYLCAWRTGTNTEAFFGQGTRLTVV.

This clone has just a few counts. The chain joins TRBV18 to TRBJ2-7, with TRBD1 identical over 9 bases. The CDR3 runs 15 residues. The germline gives CDR1 KGHSH, CDR2 LQKENI. The V segment lost 3 bases and the J segment 5 bases; nucleotides outside the gene matches: 8. The CDR3 loop reads CASSPPGQGSHEQYF. The CDR3 DNA sequence: TGTGCCAGCTCACCCCCGGGACAGGGTTCCCACGAGCAGTACTTC.

The chain employs TRBV5-1 and TRBJ2-6, with 12 bases matching TRBD1. Trimming removed 3 bases from V and 2 bases from J; junction bases left unmatched: 6. There are 18 residues in the CDR3. CDR1 SGHRS and CDR2 YFSETQ come from the germline V gene. The DNA of the CDR3 is TGCGCCAGCAGCTCCCAGGGACAGGGGGCAGCTGGGGCCAACGTCCTGACTTTC. Protein: CASSSQGQGAAGANVLTF.

This clone showed up just once. The rearrangement joins TRBV28 to TRBJ1-5; D call uncertain. V gave up 1 base and J gave up 4 bases, with 5 bases separating them. This CDR3 comprises 13 residues. Germline V gene sequence: CDR1 MDHEN, CDR2 SYDVKM. The CDR3 DNA is TGTGCCAGCAGTTTATCGCTAAATCAGCCCCAGCATTTT. It encodes CASSLSLNQPQHF.

The table lists this clone with a few counts. The chain employs TRBV9 and TRBJ2-5; 7 positions agree with TRBD2. With 4 bases clipped from V and 5 bases from J, the junction kept 5 bases outside the gene matches. The germline V gene encodes CDR1 SGDLS and CDR2 YYNGEE. The CDR3 runs to 13 residues. CDR3 in amino acids: CASSPGGFETQYF. The CDR3 coding sequence is TGTGCCAGCAGCCCCGGGGGGTTTGAGACCCAGTACTTC.

The chain carries TRBV11-2 and TRBJ2-4; TRBD1 aligns across 9 bases. Looked up from germline, CDR1 is SGHAT and CDR2 is FQNNGV. The CDR3 sequence is 13 residues long. Losses at the gene ends were 5 bases for V and 16 bases for J; bases not matched to a gene: 12. The CDR3 sequence is CASSQLGGTGIYF. In DNA, the CDR3 is TGTGCCAGCAGCCAGTTAGGTGGGACAGGGATATACTTC. The full variable domain, completed using reference TRBV11-2 and TRBJ2-4, is EAGVAQSPRYKIIEKRQSVAFWCNPISGHATLYWYQQILGQGPKLLIQFQNNGVVDDSQLPKDRFSAERLKGVDSTLKIQPAKLEDSAVYLCASSQLGGTGIYFGAGTRLSVL.

The rearrangement links TRBV2 to TRBJ1-1; 10 positions match TRBD1. The V gene's germline CDR1 is SNHLY and CDR2 FYNNEI. V trimming: 9 bases; J trimming: 0 bases; junction bases outside the gene matches: 1. The CDR3 extends over 13 amino acids. The CDR3 loop is CASGQGVNTEAFF. The CDR3 nucleotides read TGTGCCAGTGGACAGGGGGTGAACACTGAAGCTTTCTTT.

The sample holds a few counts of this clone. This chain connects TRBV18 to TRBJ1-6; 10 bases align to TRBD1. From germline, CDR1 is KGHSH and CDR2 LQKENI. The CDR3 runs 16 residues. J lost 3 bases, V lost 4 bases, and 3 bases had no gene match. CDR3 in DNA: TGTGCCAGCTCACGGACAGGGGGTGGCTATAATTCACCCCTCCACTTT. Encoded protein: CASSRTGGGYNSPLHF. The variable domain in full, with the rest retrieved from reference TRBV18 and TRBJ1-6, is NAGVMQNPRHLVRRRGQEARLRCSPMKGHSHVYWYRQLPEEGLKFMVYLQKENIIDESGMPKERFSAEFPKEGPSILRIQQVVRGDSAAYFCASSRTGGGYNSPLHFGNGTRLTVT.

This clone has more than one count but fewer than ten. The chain carries TRBV30 and TRBJ2-7; 8 bases are a match to TRBD1. The V gene's germline CDR1 is GTSNPN and CDR2 SVGIG (reference sequence). With 2 bases clipped from V and 3 bases from J, the junction kept 9 bases outside the gene matches. This CDR3 is 15 amino acids long. CDR3: CAWSIGGQDFYEQYF. In DNA, the CDR3 is TGTGCCTGGAGTATAGGGGGACAGGATTTCTACGAGCAGTACTTC.

The chain links TRBV5-1 to TRBJ1-4; perhaps TRBD1 as D (5 bases). Trimming shortened V by 4 bases and J by 4 bases, and 11 bases separated the two germline ends. The CDR3 is 14 residues long. Germline V gene data show CDR1 as SGHRS and CDR2 as YFSETQ. CDR3 coding DNA: TGCGCCAGCAGCCGGGACTGGAATAATGAAAAACTGTTTTTT. It specifies CASSRDWNNEKLFF.

This clone was found a few times. This chain uses TRBV29-1 with TRBJ2-3; 9 positions match TRBD2. Germline V gives CDR1 SQVTM, CDR2 ANQGSEA. CDR3 size: 14 residues. The V and J ends lost 4 bases and 0 bases, in that order; junction bases with no gene match: 2. The CDR3, as DNA: TGCAGCGTTGGACTAGCGGTTAGCACAGATACGCAGTATTTT. Translation gives CSVGLAVSTDTQYF.

This clone was seen a few times. The chain uses TRBV29-1 and TRBJ2-3; 8 positions agree with TRBD2. The CDR3 loop spans 15 amino acids. Germline-derived CDR1 and CDR2 are SQVTM and ANQGSEA. V lost 5 bases and J lost 1; bases outside the gene matches: 8. The CDR3 nucleotides are TGCAGCGTTCATACCGCCGGGGGGGGCACAGATACGCAGTATTTT. It is translated as CSVHTAGGGTDTQYF.

In regard to this clone: Other DNA sequences in this specimen translate into the identical CDR3. The rearrangement joins TRBV5-1 to TRBJ1-5; possibly TRBD1 for D (5 bases). Germline V CDR1 and CDR2: SGHRS, YFSETQ. This CDR3 contains 14 residues. The germline V and J ends were trimmed by 0 bases and 3 bases, with 7 bases remaining between them. This chain's CDR3 is CASSLEGLNQPQHF. CDR3 coding DNA: TGCGCCAGCAGCTTGGAGGGGCTCAATCAGCCCCAGCATTTT.

This clone was counted between two and nine times. The CDR3 DNA reads as TGTGCCTGGAGTGCGGGAGGGCAGGGTGAAGCTTTCTTT. Protein sequence: CAWSAGGQGEAFF. The V call is TRBV30, the J call TRBJ1-1; tentatively, D is TRBD1 (5 bases). Per germline, CDR1 GTSNPN and CDR2 SVGIG (reference sequence). The CDR3 spans 13 residues. The V and J ends lost 1 base and 7 bases respectively, with 13 bases between them.

This rearrangement joins TRBV27 to TRBJ1-2; 7 nucleotides align to TRBD1. The CDR3 sequence is 13 residues long. Trimming at V came to 2 bases and at J to 5 bases, leaving 2 bases not matched to a gene. Looked up from germline, CDR1 is MNHEY and CDR2 is SMNVEV (reference sequence). The CDR3 nucleotides read TGTGCCAGCAGTTTAGACAGGGATTATGGCTACACCTTC. Residues: CASSLDRDYGYTF.

V gene TRBV7-9 combines with J gene TRBJ1-2; TRBD1 matches 8 bases. J lost 4 bases, V lost 3 bases, and 4 bases had no gene match. Looked up from germline, CDR1 is SEHNR and CDR2 is FQNEAQ (reference sequence). This CDR3 spans 14 amino acids. CDR3 sequence: CASSLPGGGYGYTF. The CDR3 DNA is TGTGCCAGCAGCTTGCCAGGGGGCGGCTATGGCTACACCTTC.

The chain uses TRBV9 and TRBJ1-6, with D possibly matching TRBD1 (5 bases). This CDR3 comprises 15 residues. The V gene lost 0 bases and the J gene lost 7 bases, with 11 bases spanning the gap. Germline CDR1 and CDR2: SGDLS and YYNGEE. The CDR3 protein is CASSVEGARNSPLHF. CDR3 nucleotides: TGTGCCAGCAGCGTAGAAGGGGCGAGGAATTCACCCCTCCACTTT.

The chain links TRBV27 to TRBJ1-6; 8 bases line up with TRBD1. Germline loops: CDR1 MNHEY, CDR2 SMNVEV (reference sequence). V was clipped by 6 bases and J by 9 bases; unmatched bases: 10. This CDR3 region has 15 residues. The CDR3 is CASRARQGLTSPLHF. CDR3 sequence (DNA): TGTGCCAGCAGGGCCAGACAGGGGCTAACTTCACCCCTCCACTTT.

The DNA for the CDR3 is TGTGCCAGCAGTGAAGGAGCCGGATGGTATGGCTACACCTTC. Its translation is CASSEGAGWYGYTF. J is TRBJ1-2 and V is TRBV25-1, with D hard to call. The CDR3 is 14 residues long. Deletions cut 2 bases from V and 5 bases from J, with 12 bases between. Germline CDR1 and CDR2: MGHDK and SYGVNS.

The J gene is TRBJ2-7, the V gene TRBV30; D is unclear. V dropped 2 bases and J dropped 2 bases, with 7 bases sitting between them. This CDR3 spans 12 amino acids. Germline values: CDR1 GTSNPN, CDR2 SVGIG (reference sequence). CDR3 coding DNA: TGTGCCTGGAGTCGAGGCCCCTACGAGCAGTACTTC. It is translated as CAWSRGPYEQYF. The full variable domain, completed using reference TRBV30 and TRBJ2-7, is SQTIHQWPATLVQPVGSPLSLECTVEGTSNPNLYWYRQAAGRGLQLLFYSVGIGQISSEVPQNLSASRPQDRQFILSSKKLLLSDSGFYLCAWSRGPYEQYFGPGTRLTVT.

The table lists this clone with a few counts. This sequence joins TRBV18 and TRBJ2-7, with D perhaps matching TRBD1 (6 bases). Trimming pared 3 bases from V and 3 bases from J, leaving 12 bases between. In germline, CDR1 is KGHSH, CDR2 LQKENI. CDR3 size: 14 residues. The CDR3 DNA sequence: TGTGCCAGCTCACCCCGACAGGACGGCTACGAGCAGTACTTC. Translated, it gives CASSPRQDGYEQYF.

This clone has only a few counts. The chain carries TRBV19 and TRBJ1-5, with D hard to call. Per germline, CDR1 LNHDA and CDR2 SQIVND (reference sequence). The CDR3 runs to 15 residues. Trimming removed 7 bases from V and 0 bases from J, with 13 bases in between. CDR3 nucleotide sequence: TGTGCCAGTACCATAGGGAGGGATAGCAATCAGCCCCAGCATTTT. It is translated as CASTIGRDSNQPQHF.

This clone was detected a few times. This chain uses TRBV7-9 with TRBJ1-3, with no clear D. Trimming left V 5 bases short and J 4 bases short, with 6 bases between. Germline V gene data show CDR1 as SEHNR and CDR2 as FQNEAQ (reference sequence). This CDR3 region has 12 residues. CDR3 in amino acids: CASSRQGNTIYF. The CDR3 region has the DNA TGTGCCAGCAGCCGTCAGGGAAACACCATATATTTT.

The chain uses TRBV25-1 and TRBJ1-1; D is unresolved. This CDR3 comprises 15 residues. Trimming shortened V by 1 base and J by 2 bases, and 11 bases separated the two germline ends. Looked up from germline, CDR1 is MGHDK and CDR2 is SYGVNS. The CDR3 region has the DNA TGTGCCAGCAGTGAATTCGGGGTGGGTAACACTGAAGCTTTCTTT. This encodes CASSEFGVGNTEAFF.

A note on this clone: The sample holds other DNA sequences that translate to the same CDR3. This chain joins TRBV20-1 and TRBJ2-3, with D hard to call. Germline V gives CDR1 DFQATT, CDR2 SNEGSKA (reference sequence). V lost 2 bases and J 4 bases, leaving 4 bases between the germline ends. The CDR3 runs to 11 residues. CDR3 in DNA: TGCAGTGCTAGACTAGCAGATACGCAGTATTTT. This translates into CSARLADTQYF.

V usage is TRBV7-9 and J usage is TRBJ1-5, with D hard to call. V shed 1 base and J shed 8 bases, with 6 bases lying between them. The CDR3 extends over 12 amino acids. In germline, CDR1 is SEHNR, CDR2 FQNEAQ (reference sequence). CDR3 nucleotides: TGTGCCAGCAGCTTAGGTGGAGAGCCCCAGCATTTT. It is translated as CASSLGGEPQHF.

The CDR3 region has the DNA TGTGCCAGCAGCCAAGTTCCCGGGACTGAAGCTTTCTTT. It yields the protein CASSQVPGTEAFF. The chain has TRBV4-2 and TRBJ1-1; D remains ambiguous. This CDR3 spans 13 amino acids. Trimming stripped 1 base from V and 5 bases from J, with 8 bases between. The germline V gene has CDR1 LGHNA and CDR2 YNFKEQ.

This clone was seen only a few times. The gene calls are TRBV7-6 and TRBJ1-3, with 7 bases identical to TRBD1. The CDR3 runs to 15 residues. J was trimmed by 2 bases and V by 5 bases; bases with no gene match: 6. CDR1 and CDR2 from the germline V gene are SGHVS and FNYEAQ. CDR3 sequence reads: CASSTGQVAGNTIYF. The CDR3 nucleotides are TGTGCCAGCAGCACCGGACAGGTCGCTGGAAACACCATATATTTT.

The chain joins TRBV21-1 to TRBJ1-1; no check of the table's D call, TRBD1, against the DNA was made. TRBV21-1 is shown as a pseudogene. The CDR3 loop spans 16 amino acids. The CDR3 sequence: CASSNRGARMNTEAFF. The CDR3 DNA follows: TGTGCCAGCAGCAACCGTGGGGCCCGCATGAACACTGAAGCTTTCTTT.

There are a few counts of this clone. The CDR3 region is CASRARGLNTGELFF. The CDR3 nucleotides are TGCGCCAGCAGAGCCAGGGGGCTTAACACCGGGGAGCTGTTTTTT. The rearrangement joins TRBV5-1 to TRBJ2-2, with 8 bases lining up with TRBD1. There are 15 residues in the CDR3. V shed 5 bases and J 2 bases; nucleotides not matched to a gene: 5. CDR1 and CDR2 (germline): SGHRS, YFSETQ.